These 19 T cell receptor beta chains originate from one sample sequenced in a study of blood T cell repertoires in COVID-19. The table came from immunoSEQ multiplex PCR; TCRdb's copy has only in-frame clones and leaves some out. The sample includes about 250,000 clones, over 70% seen only once; the top ten take around 3.4%. The sequenced sample was peripheral blood. These receptors all come from a woman over 75 with acute or convalescent COVID-19.

This sequence joins TRBV7-4 and TRBJ1-2; the match to TRBD1 covers 12 bases. Germline assignment: CDR1 SGHVT and CDR2 SQSDAQ. The CDR3 is 17 amino acids. With V trimmed by 6 bases and J by 11 bases, 19 bases remained unmatched. The DNA for the CDR3 is TGTGCCAGCAGTTATGGGACAGGGGGCCAATTGCGGATGATTTACACCTTC. This translates into CASSYGTGGQLRMIYTF.

The chain uses TRBV2 and TRBJ2-7; no clear D. The CDR3 length is 14 residues. In germline, CDR1 is SNHLY, CDR2 FYNNEI. Trimming pared 3 bases from V and 2 bases from J, leaving 11 bases between. As DNA, the CDR3 is TGTGCCAGCAGTGAGCCAGTGGGCCCCTACGAGCAGTACTTC. It specifies CASSEPVGPYEQYF.

The rearrangement links TRBV7-2 to TRBJ2-1; the match to TRBD2 covers 7 bases. Germline V CDR1 and CDR2: SGHTA, FQGNSA. Trimming cost V 2 bases and J 6 bases; bases outside gene matches: 7. The CDR3 spans 15 residues. The CDR3 region has the DNA TGTGCCAGCAGCTTACTCGGGAGGATGGTCAATGAGCAGTTCTTC. Its translation: CASSLLGRMVNEQFF.

This rearrangement joins TRBV18 to TRBJ2-7; tentative D call: TRBD1 (6 bases). Trimming took off 2 bases at V and 2 bases at J, with 10 bases between the two ends. Germline V CDR1 and CDR2: KGHSH, LQKENI. The CDR3 loop spans 14 amino acids. The CDR3 spells CASSPSQGPYEQYF. The CDR3 DNA is TGTGCCAGCTCACCAAGCCAGGGGCCCTACGAGCAGTACTTC.

V and J are TRBV5-6 and TRBJ2-7, with a weak D call TRBD1 (6 bases). Germline V gene data show CDR1 as SGHDT and CDR2 as YYEEEE. V was cut by 1 base and J by 3 bases, with 11 bases left in between. CDR3 length: 14 residues. This chain's CDR3 is CASSLWGLDYEQYF. DNA of the CDR3: TGTGCCAGCAGCTTGTGGGGGCTAGACTACGAGCAGTACTTC. Looking up the rest from reference TRBV5-6 and TRBJ2-7 gives the full variable domain: DAGVTQSPTHLIKTRGQQVTLRCSPKSGHDTVSWYQQALGQGPQFIFQYYEEEERQRGNFPDRFSGHQFPNYSSELNVNALLLGDSALYLCASSLWGLDYEQYFGPGTRLTVT.

This clone was observed a few times. J is TRBJ1-2 and V is TRBV5-6; TRBD1 aligns across 12 bases. CDR3 length: 17 amino acids. Germline values: CDR1 SGHDT, CDR2 YYEEEE. The V segment lost 4 bases and the J segment 4 bases; nucleotides outside the gene matches: 11. The CDR3 bases are TGTGCCAGCAGCCTTCGGGGACAGGGGGCTGGGATCTATGGCTACACCTTC. Its translation is CASSLRGQGAGIYGYTF.

The sample holds a few counts of this clone. This CDR3 reads CAWSVGGYGYTF. CDR3 in DNA: TGTGCCTGGTCAGTGGGGGGTTATGGCTACACCTTC. V is TRBV30 and J is TRBJ1-2; maybe TRBD1 (5 bases). From germline, CDR1 is GTSNPN and CDR2 SVGIG (reference sequence). There are 12 residues in the CDR3. The V end was cut by 5 bases, the J end by 5 bases, with 12 bases between.

The chain recombines TRBV6-6 with TRBJ1-1, with D tentatively TRBD1 (6 bases). The CDR3 has 16 residues. V lost 2 bases, J lost 0 bases, and 13 bases lay in between. Germline V gives CDR1 MNHNY, CDR2 SVGAGI (reference sequence). The CDR3 DNA follows: TGTGCCAGCAGTTACGAGGGGGGGGGTTTGAACACTGAAGCTTTCTTT. This encodes CASSYEGGGLNTEAFF.

The CDR3 sequence: CASSIDAAGGPTYSNQPQHF. CDR3 in DNA: TGTGCCAGTAGTATAGATGCGGCAGGGGGCCCAACTTATAGCAATCAGCCCCAGCATTTT. This chain uses TRBV19 with TRBJ1-5; TRBD1 aligns across 8 bases. This CDR3 has 20 residues. V gave up 0 bases and J gave up 0 bases; unmatched junction bases: 13. Germline lookup yields CDR1 LNHDA and CDR2 SQIVND (reference sequence).

Ten or more counts support this clone. DNA of the CDR3: TGTGCCATCAGTGAGTCGGTTGGCAACTCCTACAATGAGCAGTTCTTC. This sequence encodes CAISESVGNSYNEQFF. The rearrangement joins TRBV10-3 to TRBJ2-1; no definite D call. The ends were cut back, 0 bases at V and 0 bases at J, with 9 bases in the middle. CDR3 length: 16 amino acids. Germline values: CDR1 ENHRY, CDR2 SYGVKD.

The V and J genes are TRBV11-2 and TRBJ1-3; 7 nucleotides align to TRBD1. V was clipped by 2 bases and J by 2 bases; unmatched bases: 3. CDR1 is SGHAT, CDR2 FQNNGV, per germline. This CDR3 region has 15 residues. This CDR3 reads CASSLMGTAGNTIYF. The CDR3 DNA reads as TGTGCCAGCAGCTTAATGGGGACAGCTGGAAACACCATATATTTT.

The J gene is TRBJ1-5, the V gene TRBV30, with a possible D match to TRBD1 (5 bases). Deletions cut 2 bases from V and 5 bases from J, with 13 bases between. The CDR3 sequence is 14 residues long. Germline-derived CDR1 and CDR2 are GTSNPN and SVGIG (reference sequence). The CDR3 sequence: CAWSSDSLDQPQHF. In DNA, the CDR3 is TGTGCCTGGAGTTCCGACAGTCTTGATCAGCCCCAGCATTTT.

The CDR3 bases are TGTGCCAGCAGCTTGGGCCTCTATGACAGCGAAGCTTTCTTT. Protein product: CASSLGLYDSEAFF. The J gene is TRBJ1-1, the V gene TRBV5-5; D might be TRBD1 (5 bases). CDR1 and CDR2 (germline): SGHKS, YYEKEE (reference sequence). The CDR3 runs 14 residues. The ends were cut back, 0 bases at V and 8 bases at J, with 14 bases in the middle.

This clone has only a few counts. V gene TRBV12-3 or TRBV12-4 combines with J gene TRBJ1-1; D might be TRBD1 (5 bases). Between the trimmed V and J ends, which lost 8 bases and 3 bases, there was a span of 13 bases. The CDR3 consists of 13 residues. DNA for the CDR3: TGTGCCAGCCGGAGGTCGGGGGACACTGAAGCTTTCTTT. Translating gives CASRRSGDTEAFF.

The rearrangement joins TRBV7-2 to TRBJ2-7; D is unresolved. The V end lost 4 bases, the J end lost 2 bases, and 9 bases lay between the germline ends. The CDR3 is 13 amino acids. Germline lookup yields CDR1 SGHTA and CDR2 FQGNSA. DNA for the CDR3: TGTGCCAGCAGCTCACAGATGGCCTACGAGCAGTACTTC. Amino acids: CASSSQMAYEQYF.

The chain uses TRBV3-1 (or the pseudogene TRBV3-2) and TRBJ2-1; D might be TRBD2 (5 bases). Trimming shortened V by 0 bases and J by 6 bases, and 9 bases separated the two germline ends. The V gene's germline CDR1 is LGHDT and CDR2 YNNKEL (reference sequence). The CDR3 totals 14 residues. Here the CDR3 reads CASSQDLGSNEQFF. The CDR3 nucleotides read TGTGCCAGCAGCCAAGATCTGGGGAGCAATGAGCAGTTCTTC.

The V and J genes are TRBV5-1 and TRBJ2-5, with TRBD1 matching 9 bases. From germline, CDR1 is SGHRS and CDR2 YFSETQ. The ends lost 0 bases at V and 5 bases at J; junction bases unmatched: 5. The CDR3 is 15 amino acids. The CDR3 DNA sequence: TGCGCCAGCAGCTTGGTGGGGACAGGGATGGAGACCCAGTACTTC. Translated, it gives CASSLVGTGMETQYF.

The J gene is TRBJ1-2, the V gene TRBV20-1; D is ambiguous. Germline-derived CDR1 and CDR2 are DFQATT and SNEGSKA (reference sequence). The length of the CDR3 is 14 residues. Trimming removed 3 bases from V and 8 bases from J, with 19 bases in between. The CDR3 DNA is TGCAGTGCTAGTGAAGACAATCTATTCCGGGGCTACACCTTC. Amino acid sequence: CSASEDNLFRGYTF.

This chain connects TRBV3-1 (or the pseudogene TRBV3-2) to TRBJ1-1; TRBD1 aligns across 7 bases. CDR1 and CDR2 (germline): LGHDT, YNNKEL (reference sequence). V shed 3 bases and J 8 bases; nucleotides not matched to a gene: 12. This CDR3 has 15 amino acids. In nucleotides, the CDR3 is TGTGCCAGCAGCCACGGACAGGTAGGGTGTATCGAAGCTTTCTTT. Its translation is CASSHGQVGCIEAFF.